This T cell receptor (beta chain) is from a study of T cells in Graves' hyperthyroidism and ophthalmopathy. Study-level results: Most thyroid-expanded clonotypes above 0.001 were also found in blood. In validation, the model predicted ophthalmopathy. These predictions came a median approximately six months before onset.

The CDR3 contains 11 residues. Newly diagnosed hyperthyroidism, duration under 2 months, in patients aged 18 to 65. Pregnant or lactating patients were excluded, as were those with uncontrolled infection or other autoimmune disease. Amplified TCR beta CDR3 regions derived from RNA transcripts. The HTBI primer set drove a first-round RT-PCR of the TCR CDR3. TCRdb passed the multiplex PCR reads through MiXCR, listing each CDR3 protein once. The sample shows under 700,000 distinct CDR3 sequences, roughly 50% of them seen only once. On this clonotype itself: The antigen is not known. Being one base from a much bigger clone, this may be a read error.

This chain joins TRBV12-3 or TRBV12-4 and TRBJ2-7, with 13 positions matching TRBD2. Material for sequencing was peripheral blood or thyroid tissue (not recorded which). This TCR was sampled from a woman aged 18 to 35 with Graves' hyperthyroidism. CDR3 in amino acids: CASSHTSGRVF. The CDR3 DNA follows: TGTGCCAGCAGTCACACTAGCGGGAGGGTGTTC.